This TCR beta chain originates from a study of blood T cell repertoires in COVID-19. The wider study: From the United States, Italy and Spain came samples of acute and convalescent COVID-19. T cells, B-cell-depleted T cells, or PBMCs supplied cDNA or gDNA.

V was pared by 2 bases and J by 3 bases, with 4 bases of the junction left unmatched. The CDR3 is made up of 14 amino acids. As originally analysed: How many nucleated cells were present was estimated from reference gene primer amplification. Measured with immunoSEQ multiplex PCR; TCRdb has only the in-frame clones, and not every one. The DNA gave D and trimming, while V, J and clone size come from that table. The repertoire has hundreds of thousands of clones, 65% to 90% of them found once; the top ten carry 13%. The TCR was taken from a human donor in a cohort sampled during active COVID-19. Sequenced sample: peripheral blood. The V and J genes are TRBV23-1 and TRBJ2-7, with 7 bases identical to TRBD1. TRBV23-1 is classed as an ORF, of uncertain function. This CDR3 is CASSQNRDSYEQYF. DNA of the CDR3: TGCGCCAGCAGTCAAAACCGGGACAGCTACGAGCAGTACTTC.